This T cell receptor (beta chain) originates from a study of blood T cell repertoires in COVID-19. Overall study context: Sample material is recorded as cDNA or gDNA derived from T cells, B-cell-depleted T cells, or PBMCs.

Sequencing was performed with immunoSEQ multiplex PCR; in TCRdb, only in-frame clones are kept and a portion is missing. This repertoire shows under 150,000 clones, approximately 84% found once; its top ten account for under 7%. V lost 0 bases and J lost 6, with 12 bases in between. Germline V gene lookup returns CDR1 SGHRS and CDR2 YFSETQ. There are 15 residues in the CDR3. This study enrolled people aged roughly 18 to 89 from approximately 25 US geographic areas. The sample was PBMCs or T cells enriched from blood (not recorded which). The TCR originated in a man aged 35 to 55 with acute COVID-19. This rearrangement joins TRBV5-1 to TRBJ2-2, with D unresolved. The CDR3 protein is CASSLASSDPGELFF. CDR3 DNA: TGCGCCAGCAGCTTGGCCTCAAGCGACCCCGGGGAGCTGTTTTTT.